Below are 8 T cell receptor beta chains sequenced from a single sample in a study of blood T cell repertoires in COVID-19. Method: immunoSEQ multiplex PCR; TCRdb's copy keeps in-frame clones and lacks some. Of 200,000 to 250,000 clones detected, around three quarters appear once; the ten largest clones hold under 8.5%. Sequenced input: peripheral blood. Source of these receptors: a woman in her 70s with acute or convalescent COVID-19.

This clone turned up a few times. The J gene is TRBJ2-7, the V gene TRBV7-2; D is perhaps TRBD1 (5 bases). Germline V gene data show CDR1 as SGHTA and CDR2 as FQGNSA. The CDR3 loop spans 13 amino acids. The V and J ends lost 6 bases and 6 bases respectively, with 15 bases between them. This CDR3 reads CASRASGSREQYV. As DNA, the CDR3 is TGTGCCAGCAGGGCGTCAGGGTCGCGCGAGCAGTACGTC.

The V gene is TRBV7-8, the J gene TRBJ2-3; 9 bases are shared with TRBD2. The junction had 3 bases not matched to a gene; V was cut back by 0 bases and J by 2 bases. The CDR3 consists of 16 residues. The germline CDR1 and CDR2 sequences are SGHVS and FQNEAQ. For the CDR3, the DNA is TGTGCCAGCAGCTTAGCCAGCGGGGGGTTCACAGATACGCAGTATTTT. This encodes CASSLASGGFTDTQYF.

The V call is TRBV20-1, the J call TRBJ2-7, with TRBD1 identical over 10 bases. From germline, CDR1 is DFQATT and CDR2 SNEGSKA (reference sequence). With 3 bases clipped from V and 1 base from J, the junction kept 6 bases outside the gene matches. The CDR3 totals 15 residues. This CDR3 reads CSASAGTGASYEQYF. The DNA for the CDR3 is TGCAGTGCTAGTGCCGGGACAGGGGCTTCCTACGAGCAGTACTTC.

The chain employs TRBV2 and TRBJ1-4; D gene uncertain. The J call may be wrong; the DNA end is better matched by TRBJ2-2. The CDR3 has 13 amino acids. The germline V gene encodes CDR1 SNHLY and CDR2 FYNNEI. The CDR3 DNA is TGTGCCAGCAGTCCTCTATACCCCAAGGAGCTGTTTTTT. It specifies CASSPLYPKELFF.

This sequence joins TRBV4-1 and TRBJ2-3; 7 bases match TRBD2. Trimming at V came to 1 base and at J to 1 base, leaving 11 bases not matched to a gene. From germline, CDR1 is MGHRA and CDR2 YSYEKL. The CDR3 loop spans 18 amino acids. The CDR3 loop is CASSQVFIGLGGTDTQYF. The CDR3 nucleotides read TGCGCCAGCAGCCAAGTCTTCATCGGACTAGGGGGCACAGATACGCAGTATTTT.

V and J are TRBV6-2 or TRBV6-3 and TRBJ1-2; TRBD1 agrees at 8 bases. CDR3 length: 15 residues. The V gene end was trimmed by 7 bases and the J gene end by 5 bases; junction bases not matched to a gene: 12. CDR1 MNHEY and CDR2 SVGEGT come from the germline V gene. The CDR3 loop reads CASTPGTGPRYGYTF. CDR3 nucleotides: TGTGCCAGCACCCCCGGGACAGGTCCTCGGTATGGCTACACCTTC.

J is TRBJ2-7 and V is TRBV30, with 7 positions matching TRBD2. The CDR3 has 16 amino acids. V dropped 3 bases and J dropped 0; count of bases not matched to a gene: 11. The germline V gene has CDR1 GTSNPN and CDR2 SVGIG (reference sequence). The CDR3 bases are TGTGCCTGGAGGGGGACTACCACTAAGAGCTCCTACGAGCAGTACTTC. Residues: CAWRGTTTKSSYEQYF.

The V and J genes are TRBV5-6 and TRBJ2-5, with a tentative D call TRBD1 (5 bases). V shed 1 base and J shed 2 bases, with 9 bases lying between them. Looked up from germline, CDR1 is SGHDT and CDR2 is YYEEEE. The length of the CDR3 is 14 residues. The CDR3, as DNA: TGTGCCAGCAGCTTGAGACAGCTGCAAGAGACCCAGTACTTC. Translating it yields CASSLRQLQETQYF.